Here is one TCR beta chain with its context. This entry is derived from a study of T cell changes during pregnancy in multiple sclerosis. Sequencing used immunoSEQ multiplex PCR; TCRdb keeps in-frame clones, though not all of them. The sample has roughly 50,000 clones, around 90% seen once; the top ten hold 0.39%. Germline lookup yields CDR1 LNHDA and CDR2 SQIVND (reference sequence). This CDR3 contains 14 residues. The trim removed 3 bases at V and 1 base at J, leaving 2 bases unmatched. The chain carries TRBV19 and TRBJ2-5; 7 bases match TRBD1. The clonotype was recovered from a female donor with multiple sclerosis, enrolled in a pregnancy study. The source was CD4+ T cells from peripheral blood mononuclear cells, collected after pregnancy. The CDR3 DNA reads TGTGCCAGTAGTATCGGGGACAGCCAAGAGACCCAGTACTTC. As protein: CASSIGDSQETQYF.